The rows below give T cell receptor beta chains drawn from one sample of a study of T cell responses to AZD1222 COVID-19 vaccine. The method was immunoSEQ multiplex PCR; TCRdb's version includes in-frame clones alone and lacks a portion of them. This table has 150,000 or so clones, about nine tenths appearing once. This material consisted of peripheral blood, taken on day 0 of AZD1222 vaccination. The receptors were sampled from an adult in good health. Both conserved end residues are part of each CDR3. Fields, in order: CDR3 length, V gene, J gene, CDR3 protein.

>15|TRBV6-4|TRBJ1-6
CASSDRSSGNSPLHF
>14|TRBV7-8|TRBJ1-5
CASSLAGTGGPQHF
>14|TRBV3-1/TRBV3-2|TRBJ2-7
CASRKTDSSYEQYF
>16|TRBV6-6|TRBJ1-2
CASSYSVDNPRPGYTF
>11|TRBV25-1|TRBJ2-7
CASRAAQEQYF
>13|TRBV19|TRBJ1-5
CATQGTGDKPQHF
>17|TRBV11-2|TRBJ2-1
CASSLGRGLTLLNEQFF
>16|TRBV7-9|TRBJ2-3
CASSYGLAPPTDTQYF
>13|TRBV5-1|TRBJ1-2
CASGAANPHGYTF
>16|TRBV7-6|TRBJ1-2
CASSLALGQSSEGYTF
>14|TRBV6-4|TRBJ1-5
CASSDGLGTQPQHF
>14|TRBV27|TRBJ1-1
CASTSPGSNTEAFF
>15|TRBV15|TRBJ1-3
CATSRDPGRGNTIYF
>14|TRBV5-1|TRBJ2-7
CASSYPSGTYEQYF
>17|TRBV11-3|TRBJ2-7
CASSLDWASGSRGEQYF
>13|TRBV9|TRBJ2-7
CASSVAPPNEQYF
>16|TRBV28|TRBJ1-6
CASTVYTGGQRSPLHF
>14|TRBV7-2|TRBJ1-5
CASSAGDIYQPQHF
>17|TRBV2|TRBJ1-6
CASSEGAASSYNSPLHF
>13|TRBV19|TRBJ1-3
CASSDFSGNTIYF
>12|TRBV29-1|TRBJ1-1
CSVRKQGTEAFF
>13|TRBV21-1|TRBJ2-7
CASSKDRVDEQYF
>13|TRBV6-2/TRBV6-3|TRBJ1-1
CASSYGTDTEAFF
>17|TRBV27|TRBJ1-6
CASIREFRLADNSPLHF
>18|TRBV18|TRBJ2-1
CASSPLTAGALIGNEQFF
>14|TRBV5-1|TRBJ1-2
CASTMDGSNYGYTF
>14|TRBV29-1|TRBJ1-2
CSVERDSGNYGYTF
>14|TRBV2|TRBJ1-6
CASSPGGYNSPLHF
>16|TRBV18|TRBJ2-1
CASSRLAGVRVNEQFF
>15|TRBV7-2|TRBJ1-5
CASSLGDGLSQPQHF
>11|TRBV19|TRBJ1-1
CASRWDTEAFF
>15|TRBV21-1|TRBJ1-6
CASSNSPSYNSPLHF
>14|TRBV3-1/TRBV3-2|TRBJ2-1
CASSPTGLGNEQFF
>13|TRBV12-3/TRBV12-4|TRBJ1-2
CASSPDRVGGYTF
>16|TRBV19|TRBJ1-3
CASRVGGVTGGNTIYF
>13|TRBV27|TRBJ1-2
CASSFQGIYGYTF
>15|TRBV19|TRBJ2-5
CASAPGGYYQETQYF
>17|TRBV7-8|TRBJ1-4
CASSSYRVVATNEKLFF
>13|TRBV24-1|TRBJ2-3
CATTGARTDTQYF
>14|TRBV4-1|TRBJ2-7
CASSQEPGAYEQYF
>14|TRBV6-5|TRBJ1-2
CASSSGTGGYGYTF
>14|TRBV15|TRBJ1-2
CATSIEPGGYGYTF
>15|TRBV11-3|TRBJ1-2
CASSLVPGGWDGYTF
>17|TRBV5-1|TRBJ1-4
CASSHTGPHAANEKLFF
>14|TRBV27|TRBJ2-7
CASSFGTGAYEQYF
>12|TRBV6-4|TRBJ2-4
CARSRAPNIQYF
>12|TRBV15|TRBJ2-3
CATSRVRDTQYF